The 3 T cell receptor beta chains given below trace back to one sample, sequenced in a study of shared clonotypes between healthy human individuals. Sequencing used immunoSEQ multiplex PCR; TCRdb keeps in-frame clones, though not all of them. The repertoire holds hundreds of thousands of clones, with 70% to 80% as singletons. Sequencing input: PBMCs. The receptors here all came from a woman aged 40 to 55 in good health. Some clones in this sample may be carry-over from other donors' samples.

The chain couples TRBV6-4 to TRBJ2-7; D ambiguous. V was trimmed by 0 bases and J by 5 bases, leaving 14 bases between them. Germline V gene sequence: CDR1 MRHNA, CDR2 SNTAGT. The CDR3 has 15 residues. The CDR3 sequence is CASSDSEESADEQYF. CDR3 DNA sequence: TGTGCCAGCAGTGACTCCGAGGAGAGTGCGGACGAGCAGTACTTC.

The V and J genes are TRBV7-9 and TRBJ2-7, with 8 bases aligning to TRBD1. V dropped 9 bases and J dropped 0; count of bases not matched to a gene: 13. The CDR3 totals 16 residues. Germline values: CDR1 SEHNR, CDR2 FQNEAQ (reference sequence). CDR3 sequence (DNA): TGTGCCAGGTTTTTGAGACAGGGGAAATACTCCTACGAGCAGTACTTC. Translation: CARFLRQGKYSYEQYF.

V gene TRBV14 combines with J gene TRBJ1-2; possibly TRBD1 for D (5 bases). V was trimmed by 1 base and J by 4 bases, leaving 10 bases between them. The V gene's germline CDR1 is SGHDN and CDR2 FVKESK. The length of the CDR3 is 14 residues. The CDR3 protein is CASSQGRVVYGYTF. The CDR3 nucleotides read TGTGCCAGCAGCCAAGGCAGGGTTGTCTATGGCTACACCTTC.